A selection of T cell receptor beta chains follows, all from one sample in a study of cytomegalovirus exposure and HLA in healthy donors. TCRdb's table, derived via immunoSEQ multiplex PCR, lists solely in-frame clones and lacks some. The sample records 150,000 to 200,000 clones, about an eighth being singletons. Input material: PBMCs. The receptors were gathered from a man in his forties or fifties in good health and CMV-seropositive. CDR3s include the opening cysteine and the closing phenylalanine or tryptophan. A D gene is named only where the DNA matches it firmly. Clone size is given for some rows only: seen once, a few or many times, or a class if the clone is expanded.

TRBJ2-5 | - | - | TRBV5-6 | TGTGCCAGCAGCTTGTCCGCCGGGACCCAGTACTTC | CASSLSAGTQYF
TRBJ2-1 | - | - | TRBV7-2 | TGTGCCAGCAGCACTCATAACTTGAATGAGCAGTTCTTC | CASSTHNLNEQFF
TRBJ1-6 | TRBD1 | few | TRBV6-5 | TGTGCCAGCAGTTGGGGTCGGGACAGATATAATTCACCCCTCCACTTT | CASSWGRDRYNSPLHF
TRBJ2-3 | - | - | TRBV18 | TGTGCCAGCTCACCAGTGAGGGCGGGAAGCACAGATACGCAGTATTTT | CASSPVRAGSTDTQYF
TRBJ2-5 | TRBD2 | few | TRBV5-1 | TGCGCCAGCAGCAACCCGGGACTAACTGAAAGTACCCAAGAGACCCAGTACTTC | CASSNPGLTESTQETQYF
TRBJ1-1 | TRBD1 | - | TRBV7-9 | TGTGCCAGCAGCCCAGATGTCTGGGGGACAGACACTGAAGCTTTCTTT | CASSPDVWGTDTEAFF
TRBJ2-1 | - | few | TRBV6-6 | TGTGCCAGCAGTTTAACTAGGAGGGTCGAGCAGTTCTTC | CASSLTRRVEQFF
TRBJ2-3 | TRBD1 | few | TRBV5-1 | TGCGCCAGCAGCGGACAGGGGGCTCCAGATACGCAGTATTTT | CASSGQGAPDTQYF
TRBJ1-1 | - | few | TRBV11-1 | TGTGCCAGCAGCTTAGCAGGACAAGTGAACACTGAAGCTTTCTTT | CASSLAGQVNTEAFF
TRBJ2-7 | TRBD2 | - | TRBV5-1 | TGCGCCAGCAGCTTGCGTCATAGCGGGGGGTCCGACGAGCAGTACTTC | CASSLRHSGGSDEQYF
TRBJ1-1 | - | few | TRBV11-2 | TGTGCCAGCAGCCCTTTGACACCTATGAACACTGAAGCTTTCTTT | CASSPLTPMNTEAFF
TRBJ2-5 | TRBD2 | - | TRBV18 | TGTGCCAGCTCAACGTTAGTCGGACTAGCGGGAGAGACCCAGTACTTC | CASSTLVGLAGETQYF
TRBJ1-1 | TRBD1 | - | TRBV19 | TGTGCCAGTAGGAACCGGGACAGGGGGCGCGGGCACACTGAAGCTTTCTTT | CASRNRDRGRGHTEAFF
TRBJ1-6 | - | - | TRBV9 | TGTGCCAGCAGCCGGACAGAGAGCTCCTATAATTCACCCCTCCACTTT | CASSRTESSYNSPLHF
TRBJ1-1 | - | few | TRBV25-1 | TGTGCCAGCAGTGAATGGGGCGATACAGGGTTAGCTTTCTTT | CASSEWGDTGLAFF
TRBJ1-2 | TRBD1 | - | TRBV27 | TGTGCCAGCAGTTTGAGCCCGGGACAGGGGGACTATGGCTACACCTTC | CASSLSPGQGDYGYTF
TRBJ2-3 | TRBD1 | - | TRBV19 | TGTGCCAGTAGTCGGGACAGCTCTGTTACGCAGTATTTT | CASSRDSSVTQYF
TRBJ2-7 | TRBD1 | - | TRBV5-6 | TGTGCCAGCAGCTTCGGGACAGGCCCTGTCGAGCAGTACTTC | CASSFGTGPVEQYF